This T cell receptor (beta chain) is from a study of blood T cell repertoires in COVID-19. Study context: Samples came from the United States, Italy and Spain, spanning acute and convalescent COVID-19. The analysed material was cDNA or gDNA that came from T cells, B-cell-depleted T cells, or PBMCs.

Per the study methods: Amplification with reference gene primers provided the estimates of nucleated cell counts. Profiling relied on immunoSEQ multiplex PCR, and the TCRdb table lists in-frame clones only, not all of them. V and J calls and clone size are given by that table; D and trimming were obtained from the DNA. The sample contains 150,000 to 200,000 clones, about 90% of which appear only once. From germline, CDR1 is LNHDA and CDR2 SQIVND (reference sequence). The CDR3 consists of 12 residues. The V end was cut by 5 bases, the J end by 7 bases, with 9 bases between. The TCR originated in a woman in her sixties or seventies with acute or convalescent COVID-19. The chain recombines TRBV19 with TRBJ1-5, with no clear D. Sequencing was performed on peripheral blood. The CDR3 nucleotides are TGTGCCAGTAGTGCCGGACTACAGCCCCAGCATTTT. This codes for CASSAGLQPQHF. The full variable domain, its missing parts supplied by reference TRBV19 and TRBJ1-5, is DGGITQSPKYLFRKEGQNVTLSCEQNLNHDAMYWYRQDPGQGLRLIYYSQIVNDFQKGDIAEGYSVSREKKESFPLTVTSAQKNPTAFYLCASSAGLQPQHFGDGTRLSIL.